The present T cell receptor (beta chain) was sequenced within a study of blood T cell repertoires in COVID-19. On the study more broadly: Acute and convalescent COVID-19 samples came from the United States, Italy and Spain. Nucleic acid was either cDNA or gDNA, and it came from T cells, B-cell-depleted T cells, or PBMCs.

This CDR3 is 14 amino acids long. Trimming removed 0 bases from V and 5 bases from J, with 11 bases in between. Looked up from germline, CDR1 is SGHNT and CDR2 is YYREEE (reference sequence). Per the original data handling: Counts of nucleated cells, estimated from reference gene primer amplification, were obtained. TCRdb keeps only in-frame clones here, not all; method: immunoSEQ multiplex PCR. That table furnishes V, J and clone size, whereas the DNA furnished D and trimming. Of 220,000 or so clones in the sample, roughly nine tenths were seen once. It was during active infection that Seattle patients were enrolled and then longitudinally followed.

The V call is TRBV5-4, the J call TRBJ1-1; D uncertain. Sequences were obtained from peripheral blood. This clonotype was obtained from a woman in her fifties or sixties with COVID-19, enrolled during active disease. This CDR3 reads CASSLVSPGTEAFF. The CDR3 bases are TGTGCCAGCAGCTTGGTGAGTCCCGGGACTGAAGCTTTCTTT.